This TCR beta chain came from a study of blood T cell repertoires in COVID-19. Per germline, CDR1 LNHDA and CDR2 SQIVND (reference sequence). The CDR3 has 18 residues. With 5 bases clipped from V and 2 bases from J, the junction kept 12 bases outside the gene matches. Assay used: immunoSEQ multiplex PCR; TCRdb lists only in-frame clones, some missing. Of around 150,000 clones in the sample, around 81% were seen once. The source material was PBMCs or T cells enriched from blood (not recorded which). The V and J genes are TRBV19 and TRBJ2-7; 13 bases map to TRBD2. This clonotype was sampled from a man aged 35 to 55 who had recovered from COVID-19. CDR3 DNA: TGTGCCAGTAGTCCACCGGGCGGACTAGCGGGGGACACCTACGAGCAGTACGTC. Amino acid sequence: CASSPPGGLAGDTYEQYV.